The rows below give T cell receptor beta chains drawn from one sample of a study of blood T cell repertoires in COVID-19. Only in-frame clones appear in the TCRdb table, and some are missing; sequencing was by immunoSEQ multiplex PCR. The sample holds a few hundred thousand clones; roughly nine tenths are singletons and the top ten take 8.3%. Sequenced material: PBMCs or T cells enriched from blood (not recorded which). Every receptor here comes from an older woman who had recovered from COVID-19. Both conserved end residues are part of each CDR3. A D gene is named only where the DNA matches it firmly. Where a row states a size, it is once, few, many or the class of an expanded clone; other rows omit it.

v_call: TRBV13; clone_size: few; j_call: TRBJ2-1; d_call: .; cdr3_length: 16; cdr3_aa: CASSLLVGGGHNEQFF; cdr3_nt: TGTGCCAGCAGCCTGCTGGTTGGCGGGGGCCACAATGAGCAGTTCTTC
v_call: TRBV10-3; clone_size: .; j_call: TRBJ1-2; d_call: TRBD1; cdr3_length: 15; cdr3_aa: CAISAEGQGNYGYTF; cdr3_nt: TGTGCCATCAGTGCGGAGGGACAGGGTAACTATGGCTACACCTTC
v_call: TRBV6-2/TRBV6-3; clone_size: many; j_call: TRBJ1-2; d_call: .; cdr3_length: 15; cdr3_aa: CASSYSGRGDYGYTF; cdr3_nt: TGTGCCAGCAGTTACTCCGGCAGGGGAGATTATGGCTACACCTTC
v_call: TRBV5-1; clone_size: .; j_call: TRBJ2-3; d_call: TRBD1; cdr3_length: 15; cdr3_aa: CASSMTGPSTDTQYF; cdr3_nt: TGCGCCAGCAGCATGACAGGGCCAAGCACAGATACGCAGTATTTT
v_call: TRBV21-1; clone_size: .; j_call: TRBJ2-1; d_call: .; cdr3_length: 13; cdr3_aa: CASSKGHRNEQFF; cdr3_nt: TGTGCCAGCAGCAAAGGGCACAGGAATGAGCAGTTCTTC
v_call: TRBV6-5; clone_size: .; j_call: TRBJ1-5; d_call: TRBD1; cdr3_length: 15; cdr3_aa: CASSLGQGATQPQHF; cdr3_nt: TGTGCCAGCAGTCTGGGACAGGGGGCCACCCAGCCCCAGCATTTT
v_call: TRBV2; clone_size: .; j_call: TRBJ1-4; d_call: TRBD1; cdr3_length: 16; cdr3_aa: CASSEARTGANEKLFF; cdr3_nt: TGTGCCAGCAGTGAAGCGCGTACAGGGGCTAATGAAAAACTGTTTTTT
v_call: TRBV11-2; clone_size: .; j_call: TRBJ1-4; d_call: TRBD1; cdr3_length: 14; cdr3_aa: CASSPRTGGEKLFF; cdr3_nt: TGTGCCAGCAGCCCTCGGACAGGGGGTGAAAAACTGTTTTTT
v_call: TRBV7-9; clone_size: .; j_call: TRBJ1-4; d_call: .; cdr3_length: 15; cdr3_aa: CASSLTGGPLEKLFF; cdr3_nt: TGTGCCAGCAGCCTCACGGGGGGTCCCCTTGAAAAACTGTTTTTT
v_call: TRBV24-1; clone_size: .; j_call: TRBJ2-5; d_call: TRBD2; cdr3_length: 13; cdr3_aa: CATRSSGQETQYF; cdr3_nt: TGTGCCACCAGATCTAGCGGCCAAGAGACCCAGTACTTC
v_call: TRBV19; clone_size: .; j_call: TRBJ2-3; d_call: TRBD2; cdr3_length: 16; cdr3_aa: CASSPREVRGTDTQYF; cdr3_nt: TGTGCCAGTAGTCCCCGGGAGGTCCGTGGCACAGATACGCAGTATTTT
v_call: TRBV5-5; clone_size: few; j_call: TRBJ2-7; d_call: .; cdr3_length: 13; cdr3_aa: CASSNRVSYEQYF; cdr3_nt: TGTGCCAGCAGTAACAGGGTTTCCTACGAGCAGTACTTC
v_call: TRBV29-1; clone_size: .; j_call: TRBJ2-1; d_call: TRBD1; cdr3_length: 14; cdr3_aa: CSVTDRDRFNEQFF; cdr3_nt: TGCAGCGTTACCGATCGGGACAGGTTCAATGAGCAGTTCTTC
v_call: TRBV2; clone_size: .; j_call: TRBJ1-5; d_call: .; cdr3_length: 14; cdr3_aa: CASSDLLDTQPQHF; cdr3_nt: TGTGCCAGCAGTGACCTCCTGGACACTCAGCCCCAGCATTTT
v_call: TRBV11-3; clone_size: .; j_call: TRBJ2-1; d_call: TRBD2; cdr3_length: 16; cdr3_aa: CASSPPGRGAHNEQFF; cdr3_nt: TGTGCCAGCAGCCCTCCGGGGCGGGGGGCCCACAATGAGCAGTTCTTC
v_call: TRBV7-2; clone_size: .; j_call: TRBJ2-2; d_call: TRBD1; cdr3_length: 15; cdr3_aa: CASSPGTGLWGELFF; cdr3_nt: TGTGCCAGCAGCCCCGGGACAGGTCTGTGGGGGGAGCTGTTTTTT
v_call: TRBV9; clone_size: .; j_call: TRBJ2-2; d_call: TRBD2; cdr3_length: 19; cdr3_aa: CASSVAPHLDSGGTGELFF; cdr3_nt: TGTGCCAGCAGCGTAGCGCCCCACCTCGATAGCGGGGGGACCGGGGAGCTGTTTTTT
v_call: TRBV6-1; clone_size: .; j_call: TRBJ2-7; d_call: TRBD2; cdr3_length: 15; cdr3_aa: CASSELASGGPSKYF; cdr3_nt: TGTGCCAGCAGTGAACTGGCTAGCGGGGGACCATCCAAGTACTTC
v_call: TRBV19; clone_size: .; j_call: TRBJ2-3; d_call: TRBD1; cdr3_length: 16; cdr3_aa: CASSPGQGLVADTQYF; cdr3_nt: TGTGCCAGTAGTCCGGGACAGGGGTTGGTCGCAGATACGCAGTATTTT
v_call: TRBV11-2; clone_size: .; j_call: TRBJ1-1; d_call: .; cdr3_length: 13; cdr3_aa: CASSLEFGTEAFF; cdr3_nt: TGTGCCAGCAGCTTAGAATTCGGCACTGAAGCTTTCTTT
v_call: TRBV24-1; clone_size: .; j_call: TRBJ2-7; d_call: TRBD1; cdr3_length: 15; cdr3_aa: CATSDPGQGDYEQYF; cdr3_nt: TGTGCCACCAGTGACCCCGGACAGGGAGACTACGAGCAGTACTTC
v_call: TRBV6-5; clone_size: once; j_call: TRBJ1-5; d_call: TRBD1; cdr3_length: 14; cdr3_aa: CASSKTGGGQPQHF; cdr3_nt: TGTGCCAGCAGCAAGACAGGGGGCGGTCAGCCCCAGCATTTT
v_call: TRBV5-1; clone_size: .; j_call: TRBJ1-1; d_call: .; cdr3_length: 14; cdr3_aa: CASSFDPGNTEAFF; cdr3_nt: TGCGCCAGCAGCTTCGACCCAGGGAACACTGAAGCTTTCTTT
v_call: TRBV7-6; clone_size: once; j_call: TRBJ2-3; d_call: .; cdr3_length: 14; cdr3_aa: CASTSQVRGDTQYF; cdr3_nt: TGTGCCAGCACCTCCCAAGTCCGAGGGGATACGCAGTATTTT
v_call: TRBV5-1; clone_size: once; j_call: TRBJ2-3; d_call: TRBD2; cdr3_length: 14; cdr3_aa: CASSLDSGGYTQYF; cdr3_nt: TGCGCCAGCAGCTTGGATAGCGGGGGGTATACGCAGTATTTT
v_call: TRBV28; clone_size: .; j_call: TRBJ1-2; d_call: .; cdr3_length: 15; cdr3_aa: CASTPSPGQLYGYTF; cdr3_nt: TGTGCCAGCACCCCATCTCCGGGACAACTCTATGGCTACACCTTC
v_call: TRBV5-8; clone_size: few; j_call: TRBJ1-1; d_call: TRBD1; cdr3_length: 15; cdr3_aa: CASSAYRGVDTEAFF; cdr3_nt: TGTGCCAGCAGCGCATACAGGGGAGTGGACACTGAAGCTTTCTTT
v_call: TRBV3-1/TRBV3-2; clone_size: .; j_call: TRBJ1-6; d_call: .; cdr3_length: 17; cdr3_aa: CASSQAGRSSYNSPLHF; cdr3_nt: TGTGCCAGCAGCCAAGCCGGTCGGAGCTCCTATAATTCACCCCTCCACTTT
v_call: TRBV11-2; clone_size: .; j_call: TRBJ1-2; d_call: .; cdr3_length: 16; cdr3_aa: CASSRAGGKPNYGYTF; cdr3_nt: TGTGCCAGCAGCCGGGCGGGGGGGAAACCTAACTATGGCTACACCTTC
v_call: TRBV19; clone_size: .; j_call: TRBJ2-1; d_call: .; cdr3_length: 13; cdr3_aa: CASSSGNYNEQFF; cdr3_nt: TGTGCCAGTAGCTCCGGGAACTACAATGAGCAGTTCTTC
v_call: TRBV29-1; clone_size: .; j_call: TRBJ1-2; d_call: TRBD1; cdr3_length: 14; cdr3_aa: CSVDRTGGNYGYTF; cdr3_nt: TGCAGCGTTGATCGGACAGGGGGCAACTATGGCTACACCTTC
v_call: TRBV19; clone_size: .; j_call: TRBJ2-1; d_call: TRBD1; cdr3_length: 15; cdr3_aa: CASSPTGTGLNEQFF; cdr3_nt: TGTGCCAGTAGCCCAACAGGGACAGGGTTGAATGAGCAGTTCTTC
v_call: TRBV5-6; clone_size: .; j_call: TRBJ1-5; d_call: TRBD1; cdr3_length: 16; cdr3_aa: CASSYKTGYSNQPQHF; cdr3_nt: TGTGCCAGCAGCTACAAGACAGGGTATAGCAATCAGCCCCAGCATTTT
v_call: TRBV6-5; clone_size: .; j_call: TRBJ2-7; d_call: .; cdr3_length: 15; cdr3_aa: CASSYGRGPGYEQYF; cdr3_nt: TGTGCCAGCAGTTATGGCAGGGGCCCGGGCTACGAGCAGTACTTC
v_call: TRBV6-5; clone_size: .; j_call: TRBJ2-2; d_call: .; cdr3_length: 15; cdr3_aa: CASSTPGPGAGELFF; cdr3_nt: TGTGCCAGCAGTACCCCGGGCCCGGGGGCCGGGGAGCTGTTTTTT
v_call: TRBV24-1; clone_size: .; j_call: TRBJ2-3; d_call: .; cdr3_length: 16; cdr3_aa: CATSDPRGGATDTQYF; cdr3_nt: TGTGCCACCAGTGACCCTAGGGGGGGGGCCACAGATACGCAGTATTTT
v_call: TRBV5-1; clone_size: .; j_call: TRBJ1-2; d_call: .; cdr3_length: 13; cdr3_aa: CASSLVPDYGYTF; cdr3_nt: TGCGCCAGCAGCTTGGTTCCCGACTATGGCTACACCTTC
v_call: TRBV19; clone_size: once; j_call: TRBJ1-1; d_call: TRBD1; cdr3_length: 15; cdr3_aa: CASSISGTANTEAFF; cdr3_nt: TGTGCCAGTAGTATTTCCGGGACAGCGAACACTGAAGCTTTCTTT
v_call: TRBV19; clone_size: .; j_call: TRBJ2-4; d_call: .; cdr3_length: 13; cdr3_aa: CASSPPGKNIQYF; cdr3_nt: TGTGCCAGTAGTCCCCCGGGTAAAAACATTCAGTACTTC
v_call: TRBV27; clone_size: .; j_call: TRBJ1-2; d_call: .; cdr3_length: 12; cdr3_aa: CASRGGDYGYTF; cdr3_nt: TGTGCCAGCAGGGGAGGGGACTATGGCTACACCTTC
v_call: TRBV7-2; clone_size: .; j_call: TRBJ2-7; d_call: .; cdr3_length: 14; cdr3_aa: CASSLQTGPYEQYF; cdr3_nt: TGTGCCAGCAGCTTACAGACAGGCCCCTACGAGCAGTACTTC
v_call: TRBV10-1; clone_size: .; j_call: TRBJ1-6; d_call: .; cdr3_length: 17; cdr3_aa: CASSESLKGVRGSPLHF; cdr3_nt: TGCGCCAGCAGTGAGTCGCTGAAGGGGGTACGAGGATCACCCCTCCACTTT
v_call: TRBV28; clone_size: .; j_call: TRBJ1-5; d_call: .; cdr3_length: 12; cdr3_aa: CASKAADQPQHF; cdr3_nt: TGTGCCAGCAAGGCGGCAGACCAGCCCCAGCATTTT
v_call: TRBV9; clone_size: .; j_call: TRBJ2-7; d_call: TRBD1; cdr3_length: 15; cdr3_aa: CASSVGDRGVYEQYF; cdr3_nt: TGTGCCAGCAGCGTAGGGGACAGGGGGGTCTACGAGCAGTACTTC
v_call: TRBV9; clone_size: .; j_call: TRBJ1-4; d_call: .; cdr3_length: 18; cdr3_aa: CASSVALTTRGSQEKLFF; cdr3_nt: TGTGCCAGCAGCGTAGCTCTTACGACTCGGGGGAGTCAGGAAAAACTGTTTTTT
v_call: TRBV4-1; clone_size: .; j_call: TRBJ2-1; d_call: .; cdr3_length: 16; cdr3_aa: CASSGFRDIRNNEQFF; cdr3_nt: TGCGCCAGCAGTGGCTTCCGGGACATAAGGAACAATGAGCAGTTCTTC
v_call: TRBV3-1/TRBV3-2; clone_size: .; j_call: TRBJ1-2; d_call: .; cdr3_length: 14; cdr3_aa: CASSQEARGYGYTF; cdr3_nt: TGTGCCAGCAGCCAAGAGGCCAGGGGCTATGGCTACACCTTC
v_call: TRBV24-1; clone_size: .; j_call: TRBJ1-4; d_call: .; cdr3_length: 14; cdr3_aa: CATSEPGSNEKLFF; cdr3_nt: TGTGCCACCAGTGAACCGGGGTCTAATGAAAAACTGTTTTTT
v_call: TRBV5-1; clone_size: .; j_call: TRBJ2-1; d_call: TRBD1; cdr3_length: 15; cdr3_aa: CASSSGQGAFNEQFF; cdr3_nt: TGCGCCAGCAGTTCGGGACAGGGGGCGTTCAATGAGCAGTTCTTC
v_call: TRBV14; clone_size: once; j_call: TRBJ1-2; d_call: .; cdr3_length: 12; cdr3_aa: CASSQQNYGYTF; cdr3_nt: TGTGCCAGCAGCCAGCAGAACTATGGCTACACCTTC